The 21 T cell receptor beta chains given below trace back to one sample, sequenced in a study of shared clonotypes between healthy human individuals. The data were produced by immunoSEQ multiplex PCR, yet TCRdb's version contains in-frame clones alone and is incomplete. The repertoire has over 700,000 clones, 72% of them found once; the top ten carry under 2%. The specimen sequenced was memory CD4+ T cells sorted from blood. Subset indicated: CD45RA-negative fraction. These receptors were taken from a woman in her thirties in good health.

The chain couples TRBV12-2 to TRBJ2-7. TRBV12-2 is a recognized pseudogene. The CDR3 consists of 12 residues. CDR3 DNA sequence: TGTGCAAGTCGCTTGGAAACCTACGAGCAGTACTTC. Its protein is CASRLETYEQYF.

Concerning this clone itself: This specimen includes other DNA sequences encoding the same CDR3. J is TRBJ1-4 and V is TRBV28; D possibly corresponds to TRBD1 (5 bases). Trimming removed 6 bases from V and 0 bases from J, with 8 bases in between. There are 14 residues in the CDR3. Germline CDR1 is MDHEN and CDR2 is SYDVKM. In DNA, the CDR3 is TGTGCCAGCAGCGACAGTGCAACTAATGAAAAACTGTTTTTT. Its translation is CASSDSATNEKLFF.

The chain joins TRBV4-1 to TRBJ2-6; a possible D gene is TRBD1 (6 bases). Germline loops: CDR1 MGHRA, CDR2 YSYEKL. The CDR3 has 21 amino acids. Trimming removed 1 base at V and 1 base at J, with 23 bases between. CDR3 bases: TGCGCCAGCAGCCAAGGGCCACGAGGCACAGGGACGGTATCTGGGGCCAACGTCCTGACTTTC. Translation: CASSQGPRGTGTVSGANVLTF.

This chain connects TRBV7-9 to TRBJ2-7; tentatively, D is TRBD1 or TRBD2 (6 bases each). The CDR3 spans 16 residues. Germline V gene sequence: CDR1 SEHNR, CDR2 FQNEAQ (reference sequence). The V end lost 4 bases, the J end lost 3 bases, and 19 bases lay between the germline ends. CDR3 in amino acids: CASSWGGTRDRYEQYF. The CDR3 coding sequence is TGTGCCAGCAGCTGGGGCGGGACAAGGGACCGCTACGAGCAGTACTTC.

The chain couples TRBV21-1 to TRBJ2-2; the D call TRBD2 from the table was never checked on the DNA. TRBV21-1 is designated a pseudogene. The CDR3 covers 14 residues. The CDR3: CASSKASGDRELFF. CDR3 nucleotide sequence: TGTGCCAGCAGCAAGGCTAGCGGAGACAGGGAGCTGTTTTTT.

This clone has more than one count but fewer than ten. J is TRBJ2-4 and V is TRBV19, with 7 bases fitting TRBD1. V was clipped by 9 bases and J by 0 bases; unmatched bases: 8. Germline V gene data show CDR1 as LNHDA and CDR2 as SQIVND (reference sequence). There are 15 residues in the CDR3. Here the CDR3 reads CASRQGARAKNIQYF. For the CDR3, the DNA is TGTGCCAGCCGACAGGGAGCGCGAGCCAAAAACATTCAGTACTTC.

As for this clone: Germline is not matched at one junction end, which may reflect a read error. This rearrangement joins TRBV6-6 to TRBJ1-1; D perhaps matches TRBD1 (5 bases). CDR3 length: 15 amino acids. Germline V gives CDR1 MNHNY, CDR2 SVGAGI (reference sequence). This chain's CDR3 is CARSYGGGLNTEAFF. As DNA, the CDR3 is TGTGCCCGCAGTTACGGGGGGGGGTTGAACACTGAAGCTTTCTTT.

This clone was counted a few times. This sample also contains other DNA sequences that code for the same CDR3. The V call is TRBV27, the J call TRBJ1-5, with D unresolved. Looked up from germline, CDR1 is MNHEY and CDR2 is SMNVEV (reference sequence). The CDR3 spans 15 residues. V dropped 3 bases and J dropped 0 bases, with 9 bases sitting between them. The DNA of the CDR3 is TGTGCCAGCAGTTTCTCGGGGAGTAGCAATCAGCCCCAGCATTTT. Its protein is CASSFSGSSNQPQHF.

This clone was observed a few times. This chain links TRBV6-5 with TRBJ2-6; D is unresolved. CDR1 is MNHEY and CDR2 is SVGAGI in the germline V gene. The CDR3 runs 14 residues. V was trimmed by 6 bases and J by 4 bases, leaving 10 bases between them. The CDR3 DNA reads as TGTGCCAGCAGGCCCATTGCGGGGGCCAACGTCCTGACTTTC. The encoded protein is CASRPIAGANVLTF.

This clone was seen a single time. This chain uses TRBV28 with TRBJ2-7; no reliable D call. Trimming took off 2 bases at V and 5 bases at J, with 7 bases between the two ends. Germline CDR1 is MDHEN and CDR2 is SYDVKM. The CDR3 sequence is 12 residues long. The CDR3 DNA reads TGTGCCAGCAGTTTAGACGAGGACGAGCAGTACTTC. This encodes CASSLDEDEQYF.

This chain joins TRBV27 and TRBJ1-4; no reliable D call. Trimming left V 4 bases short and J 12 bases short, with 18 bases between. Looked up from germline, CDR1 is MNHEY and CDR2 is SMNVEV (reference sequence). The CDR3 covers 14 residues. This CDR3 reads CASSSRGGRVELFF. CDR3 in DNA: TGTGCCAGCAGTTCCCGGGGAGGACGCGTGGAACTGTTTTTT.

This clone has only a few counts. The chain carries TRBV18 and TRBJ2-1; 8 bases match TRBD2. The CDR3 consists of 16 residues. V shed 2 bases, J shed 4 bases, and the junction held 7 bases outside the gene matches. Germline V gene data show CDR1 as KGHSH and CDR2 as LQKENI. CDR3 residues: CASSPKAGERYNEQFF. The CDR3 DNA follows: TGTGCCAGCTCACCAAAAGCGGGAGAACGATACAATGAGCAGTTCTTC.

The V gene is TRBV28, the J gene TRBJ2-7; 9 bases map to TRBD2. Trimming took 0 bases from V and 2 from J; bases not matched to a gene: 8. This CDR3 is built from 17 residues. Germline CDR1 is MDHEN and CDR2 is SYDVKM. Here the CDR3 reads CASSLWGYSGSPYEQYF. CDR3 nucleotide sequence: TGTGCCAGCAGTTTATGGGGCTATAGCGGGAGTCCCTACGAGCAGTACTTC.

This chain joins TRBV6-4 and TRBJ2-1; 7 positions agree with TRBD2. The CDR3 has 13 amino acids. V shed 4 bases and J 7 bases; nucleotides not matched to a gene: 4. CDR1 MRHNA and CDR2 SNTAGT come from the germline V gene. CDR3 loop: CASSAEGGNEQFF. The CDR3 bases are TGTGCCAGCAGTGCCGAGGGAGGGAATGAGCAGTTCTTC.

J is TRBJ2-2 and V is TRBV18, with 11 positions matching TRBD2. This CDR3 is 16 amino acids long. From germline, CDR1 is KGHSH and CDR2 LQKENI. J gave up 7 bases and V 0 bases, and 4 bases lay outside the gene matches. The CDR3 bases are TGTGCCAGCTCACCACCGTCGACTAGCGGGGTCGGGGAGCTGTTTTTT. It codes for CASSPPSTSGVGELFF.

This clone has more than one count but fewer than ten. This chain joins TRBV19 and TRBJ2-1; 10 positions agree with TRBD1. The CDR3 covers 16 residues. Germline CDR1 and CDR2: LNHDA and SQIVND (reference sequence). V gave up 4 bases and J gave up 2 bases; unmatched junction bases: 5. The CDR3 loop reads CASSRGTGVTYNEQFF. CDR3 bases: TGTGCCAGTAGTAGGGGGACAGGGGTAACCTACAATGAGCAGTTCTTC.

The rearrangement links TRBV6-6 to TRBJ1-4, with 12 bases identical to TRBD1. V shed 1 base, J shed 8 bases, and the junction held 5 bases outside the gene matches. The CDR3 is 16 amino acids. Germline V lookup: CDR1 MNHNY, CDR2 SVGAGI (reference sequence). CDR3 DNA: TGTGCCAGCAGTTACTGGGGACAGGGGGCACAGGAAAAACTGTTTTTT. Residues: CASSYWGQGAQEKLFF.

V and J are TRBV27 and TRBJ1-1; maybe TRBD1 (5 bases). The V gene's germline CDR1 is MNHEY and CDR2 SMNVEV (reference sequence). Trimming removed 6 bases at V and 5 bases at J, with 16 bases between. There are 14 residues in the CDR3. Written as DNA, the CDR3 is TGTGCCAGCAGCCTGAGAGAGGGGAGAACTGAAGCTTTCTTT. Encoded protein: CASSLREGRTEAFF.

A single count supports this clone. The gene calls are TRBV21-1 and TRBJ2-2. TRBV21-1 is an annotated pseudogene. The CDR3 is 17 amino acids. In nucleotides, the CDR3 is TGTGCCAGCAGCAAAGTTTTAGTGGTGTGGCAGACCGGGGAGCTGTTTTTT. Amino acid sequence: CASSKVLVVWQTGELFF.

The chain recombines TRBV6-1 with TRBJ2-6; TRBD2 matches at 10 bases. The CDR3 contains 18 residues. Germline V gives CDR1 MNHNS, CDR2 SASEGT. V lost 4 bases, J lost 3 bases, and 9 bases stayed unmatched. Written as DNA, the CDR3 is TGTGCCAGCAGTGGGCCTAGCGGGAGATTGCGTGGGGCCAACGTCCTGACTTTC. The encoded protein is CASSGPSGRLRGANVLTF.

CDR3 sequence (DNA): TGTGCCAGTACAAATCTACCTGGAAACACCATATATTTT. Amino acids: CASTNLPGNTIYF. This chain links TRBV19 with TRBJ1-3, with unresolved D. V shed 7 bases and J shed 2 bases, with 9 bases lying between them. CDR1 is LNHDA and CDR2 is SQIVND in the germline V gene (reference sequence). This CDR3 contains 13 residues.